The 3 T cell receptor beta chains below were found in one sample sequenced in a study of a mutant IDH1 vaccine in newly diagnosed glioma. Libraries were prepared by immunoSEQ multiplex PCR; TCRdb keeps only in-frame clonotypes and omits some of them. The repertoire holds roughly 120,000 clones, with roughly 77% as singletons. Their target antigens are unknown. The time point denotes: week 11, during vaccination. Doses comprised 300 ug of mutant IDH1 20-mer peptide each, plus topical imiquimod. Material: PBMCs, obtained from a glioma patient whose treatment included an IDH1 peptide vaccine. The receptors here all came from a man aged 40-49 years with glioma.

Concerning this clone: Other nucleotide sequences in the sample specify the same CDR3. The genes are TRBV27 and TRBJ2-7, with a tentative D call TRBD2 (5 bases). The CDR3 covers 13 residues. The germline V gene encodes CDR1 MNHEY and CDR2 SMNVEV (reference sequence). The V gene lost 5 bases and the J gene lost 4 bases, with 12 bases spanning the gap. The CDR3 region is CASSPRTVYEQYF. In DNA, the CDR3 is TGTGCCAGCAGTCCGCGGACTGTGTACGAGCAGTACTTC.

This clone showed up just once. The gene calls are TRBV15 and TRBJ2-1; D call uncertain. From germline, CDR1 is LNHNV and CDR2 YYDKDF (reference sequence). This CDR3 contains 14 residues. V was shortened by 0 bases and J by 5 bases, with 8 bases between the two germline ends. CDR3 coding DNA: TGTGCCACCAGCAGAGATTCCTACAACAATGAGCAGTTCTTC. Amino acids: CATSRDSYNNEQFF.

The rearrangement joins TRBV27 to TRBJ1-4; possibly TRBD1 for D (5 bases). Trimming removed 5 bases at V and 8 bases at J, with 15 bases between. Looked up from germline, CDR1 is MNHEY and CDR2 is SMNVEV (reference sequence). The CDR3 contains 14 residues. In nucleotides, the CDR3 is TGTGCCAGCAGTCCCACGGGGGAAAGGGAAAAACTGTTTTTT. As protein: CASSPTGEREKLFF.